Listed below are T cell receptor beta chains from one sample, sequenced in a study of molecular identifiers for immune sequencing clone quantification. One entry per CDR3 protein, called by TCRdb with MiXCR from the PCR reads. This table has just under 650,000 distinct CDR3 sequences, roughly 21% appearing once. Sequencing was done on a sample of naive CD8+ T cells from blood, with Jurkat cell RNA spiked in. These receptors originate from a human donor in good health. Some libraries in this study had Jurkat cell RNA spiked in. The CDR3 runs from the conserved cysteine through the conserved F or W. D genes are given only for firm matches. Where a row states a size, it is once, few, many or the class of an expanded clone; other rows omit it.

size,V,D,J,CDR3,DNA
many,TRBV12-3/TRBV12-4,-,TRBJ2-3,CASSLASQLTDTQYF,TGTGCCAGCAGTTTAGCGTCGCAGTTAACAGATACGCAGTATTTT
many,TRBV5-4,-,TRBJ1-6,CASSLAKRQTGTPLHF,TGTGCCAGCAGCTTGGCCAAACGACAGACTGGGACGCCCCTCCACTTT
many,TRBV30,-,TRBJ2-5,CAWSDLVETQYF,TGTGCCTGGTCGGACTTGGTGGAGACCCAGTACTTC
-,TRBV11-2,-,TRBJ2-7,CASSLEGHYEQYF,TGTGCCAGCAGCTTAGAGGGTCACTACGAGCAGTACTTC
-,TRBV15,TRBD1,TRBJ1-5,CATGTGEGNQPQHF,TGTGCCACCGGGACAGGGGAAGGCAATCAGCCCCAGCATTTT
many,TRBV4-3,-,TRBJ2-1,CASSQDRAYNEQFF,TGCGCCAGCAGCCAAGACCGGGCCTACAATGAGCAGTTCTTC
many,TRBV25-1,-,TRBJ2-1,CASRIGGEQFF,TGTGCCAGCAGGATCGGGGGTGAGCAGTTCTTC
many,TRBV7-2,-,TRBJ1-6,CASSLEGITYNSPLHF,TGTGCCAGCAGCTTAGAAGGGATAACCTATAATTCACCCCTCCACTTT
few,TRBV4-1,-,TRBJ1-1,CASSQKVDGRGNTEAFF,TGCGCCAGCAGCCAGAAGGTGGACGGACGGGGAAACACTGAAGCTTTCTTT
-,TRBV20-1,TRBD1,TRBJ1-4,CSAREVQGGPTNEKLFF,TGCAGTGCTAGGGAGGTGCAGGGGGGACCAACTAATGAAAAACTGTTTTTT
many,TRBV4-3,-,TRBJ1-2,CASSQDRRDGGYTF,TGCGCCAGCAGCCAAGATAGGAGGGACGGTGGCTACACCTTC